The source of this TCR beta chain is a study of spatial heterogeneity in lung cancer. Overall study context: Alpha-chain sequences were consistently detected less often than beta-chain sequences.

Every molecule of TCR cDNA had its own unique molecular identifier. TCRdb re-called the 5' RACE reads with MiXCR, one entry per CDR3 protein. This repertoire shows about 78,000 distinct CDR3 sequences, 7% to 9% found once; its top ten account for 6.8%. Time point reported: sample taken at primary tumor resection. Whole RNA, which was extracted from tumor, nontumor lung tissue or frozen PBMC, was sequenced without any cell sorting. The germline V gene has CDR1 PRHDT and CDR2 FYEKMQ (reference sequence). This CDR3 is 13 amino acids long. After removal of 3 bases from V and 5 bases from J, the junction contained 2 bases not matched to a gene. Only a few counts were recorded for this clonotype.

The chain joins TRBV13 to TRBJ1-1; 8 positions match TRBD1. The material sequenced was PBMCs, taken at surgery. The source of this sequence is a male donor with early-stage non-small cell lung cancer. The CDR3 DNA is TGTGCCAGCAGCTTCAGGGGGCCGACTGAAGCTTTCTTT. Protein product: CASSFRGPTEAFF.